This T cell receptor beta chain is drawn from a study of blood T cells in healthy people across ages. Study outcomes and limitations: Roughly linearly, TCR beta diversity per million T cells fell as age increased.

This clonotype has ten or more counts. Its antigen is as yet unknown. With a J-beta primer mix and a sample-barcoded 5' primer, a second PCR ran about 7 to 11 cycles. TCRdb reanalysed the 5' RACE reads using MiXCR and keeps one entry per CDR3 protein. The profile shows over a million distinct CDR3 sequences, approximately 43% of them singletons. The clonotype originates from a woman between 18 and 29 years old in good health. Sequenced input: blood.

The CDR3 loop reads CASSSGTYGYTF. CDR3 sequence (DNA): TGTGCCAGCAGTTCCGGGACCTATGGCTACACCTTC. The chain couples TRBV12-3 or TRBV12-4 to TRBJ1-2; TRBD1 might be the D (5 bases). This CDR3 has 12 residues. The germline V and J ends were trimmed by 4 bases and 4 bases, with 7 bases remaining between them.